These 19 T cell receptor beta chains originate from one sample sequenced in a study of T-cell reconstitution after alpha-beta-depleted transplantation in children. This sample's TCRbeta library carried unique molecular identifier barcodes. From the PCR reads, TCRdb called clonotypes with MiXCR, one entry per CDR3 protein. The table has some 300,000 distinct CDR3 sequences, about a tenth seen once. The sample was PBMCs from the stem cell graft donor, taken from the stem cell graft. These receptors originate from a human donor who donated a stem cell graft to a child with acute lymphoblastic leukemia.

This clonotype was counted many times. The chain uses TRBV10-2 and TRBJ2-2; D unresolved. V dropped 7 bases and J dropped 4 bases, with 16 bases sitting between them. CDR3 length: 15 amino acids. CDR1 and CDR2 (germline): WSHSY, SAAADI. CDR3 sequence reads: CASMIVVSPTGELFF. CDR3 coding DNA: TGCGCCAGCATGATAGTTGTGTCGCCCACCGGGGAGCTGTTTTTT.

This clonotype was observed a few times. V usage is TRBV12-3 or TRBV12-4 and J usage is TRBJ2-2; the D call may be TRBD1 or TRBD2 (5 bases each). The germline V and J ends were trimmed by 7 bases and 0 bases, with 15 bases remaining between them. This CDR3 is built from 16 residues. The CDR3 sequence: CASTAAGTANTGELFF. The CDR3 DNA reads as TGTGCCAGCACCGCAGCCGGGACGGCGAACACCGGGGAGCTGTTTTTT.

This clonotype appeared a few times. The J gene is TRBJ2-3, the V gene TRBV20-1; 10 bases match TRBD2. Germline V gene lookup returns CDR1 DFQATT and CDR2 SNEGSKA (reference sequence). CDR3 length equals 20 residues. The V and J ends lost 2 bases and 2 bases, in that order; junction bases with no gene match: 19. CDR3 DNA: TGCAGTGCTAGATACGAAGGACTAGCGGCCCCTTCCACTTACACAGATACGCAGTATTTT. This sequence encodes CSARYEGLAAPSTYTDTQYF.

Of note for this clonotype: A read error may produce the germline difference seen at one junction end. V usage is TRBV20-1 and J usage is TRBJ2-6; TRBD2 matches 14 bases. In germline, CDR1 is DFQATT, CDR2 SNEGSKA (reference sequence). This CDR3 has 17 residues. The CDR3 nucleotides read TGCTGTGCTAAGGGACTAGCGGGAGCCCCTGGGGCCAACGTCCTGACTTTC. Translation gives CCAKGLAGAPGANVLTF.

This clonotype has just a few counts. The J gene is TRBJ2-5, the V gene TRBV11-2; D gene uncertain. V lost 0 bases to trimming and J lost 8 bases, with 7 bases between them. The CDR3 has 12 residues. CDR1 and CDR2 from the germline V gene are SGHAT and FQNNGV. CDR3 protein: CASSLDSSTQYF. The CDR3, as DNA: TGTGCCAGCAGCTTAGATTCCTCCACCCAGTACTTC.

The gene calls are TRBV5-1 and TRBJ2-7; tentatively, D is TRBD1 (5 bases). The CDR3 sequence is 14 residues long. Trimming removed 3 bases at V and 4 bases at J, with 14 bases between. Germline V gene lookup returns CDR1 SGHRS and CDR2 YFSETQ. The CDR3: CASSWTSFTYEQYF. CDR3 coding DNA: TGCGCCAGCAGCTGGACATCCTTCACGTACGAGCAGTACTTC.

The gene calls are TRBV15 and TRBJ1-1; possibly TRBD1 for D (6 bases). The length of the CDR3 is 17 residues. Germline V gives CDR1 LNHNV, CDR2 YYDKDF (reference sequence). Trimming shortened V by 0 bases and J by 5 bases, and 19 bases separated the two germline ends. CDR3 protein: CATSRDPIRGKGTEAFF. CDR3 sequence (DNA): TGTGCCACCAGCAGAGACCCCATTAGGGGGAAGGGGACTGAAGCTTTCTTT.

The CDR3 sequence: CASSQGTSGRAGDNEQFF. Written as DNA, the CDR3 is TGTGCCAGCAGCCAAGGGACTAGCGGGAGGGCCGGGGACAATGAGCAGTTCTTC. This chain connects TRBV11-1 to TRBJ2-1; TRBD2 matches 16 bases. The CDR3 is 18 residues long. Trimming took 5 bases from V and 5 from J; bases not matched to a gene: 9. Germline V gene sequence: CDR1 SGHAT, CDR2 FQDESV (reference sequence).

This clonotype showed up many times. The chain employs TRBV14 and TRBJ2-1, with D perhaps assigned TRBD1 or TRBD2 (6 bases each). Germline CDR1 SGHDN, CDR2 FVKESK. This CDR3 region has 16 residues. Trimming cost V 0 bases and J 5 bases, with 14 bases left between them. CDR3 sequence: CASSQEGGRLDNEQFF. CDR3 nucleotide sequence: TGTGCCAGCAGCCAAGAAGGGGGGCGCTTAGACAATGAGCAGTTCTTC. Full variable domain (missing parts from reference TRBV14 and TRBJ2-1): EAGVTQFPSHSVIEKGQTVTLRCDPISGHDNLYWYRRVMGKEIKFLLHFVKESKQDESGMPNNRFLAERTGGTYSTLKVQPAELEDSGVYFCASSQEGGRLDNEQFFGPGTRLTVL.

This clonotype was detected many times. The rearrangement links TRBV9 to TRBJ2-1; 10 bases match TRBD2. The CDR3 covers 15 residues. The junction had 4 bases not matched to a gene; V was cut back by 3 bases and J by 4 bases. Germline loops: CDR1 SGDLS, CDR2 YYNGEE. CDR3 amino acids: CASSGTSGLYNEQFF. The CDR3 region has the DNA TGTGCCAGCAGCGGGACTAGCGGACTTTACAATGAGCAGTTCTTC.

This clonotype was counted between two and nine times. This sequence joins TRBV7-2 and TRBJ1-2; D uncertain. From germline, CDR1 is SGHTA and CDR2 FQGNSA. With 1 base removed from V and 3 bases from J, the gap between germline ends came to 12 bases. The CDR3 consists of 15 residues. The DNA of the CDR3 is TGTGCCAGCAGCTTAGGGAGGACGGGGTACTATGGCTACACCTTC. It encodes CASSLGRTGYYGYTF.

J is TRBJ2-1 and V is TRBV7-6; TRBD2 agrees at 7 bases. The CDR3 has 15 amino acids. Germline values: CDR1 SGHVS, CDR2 FNYEAQ. Trimming cost V 5 bases and J 4 bases; bases outside gene matches: 8. This CDR3 reads CASSKQRDRYNEQFF. The CDR3 DNA follows: TGTGCCAGCAGCAAACAGCGGGACCGTTACAATGAGCAGTTCTTC.

This clonotype has a handful of counts. The V and J genes are TRBV15 and TRBJ2-4, with D uncertain. The V end lost 0 bases, the J end lost 15 bases, and 15 bases lay between the germline ends. The CDR3 is 13 residues long. Germline V gene lookup returns CDR1 LNHNV and CDR2 YYDKDF (reference sequence). The CDR3 DNA reads TGTGCCACCAGCAGAGACAGGAGACCGGGTCGGTACTTC. Translated, it gives CATSRDRRPGRYF.

The sample holds a few counts of this clonotype. CDR3 loop: CSARDRRTGGYNSPLHF. The CDR3 region has the DNA TGCAGTGCTAGAGATAGGAGGACAGGAGGTTATAATTCACCCCTCCACTTT. This chain uses TRBV20-1 with TRBJ1-6; 7 nucleotides agree with TRBD1. The V segment lost 0 bases and the J segment 4 bases; nucleotides outside the gene matches: 9. Germline-derived CDR1 and CDR2 are DFQATT and SNEGSKA (reference sequence). This CDR3 region has 17 residues.

A few counts support this clonotype. The CDR3 nucleotides are TGTGCCAGCAGACCAAGTGGGACTAGCGGGAGAGGTGAGCAGTTCTTC. Translation: CASRPSGTSGRGEQFF. The chain uses TRBV12-3 or TRBV12-4 and TRBJ2-1; TRBD2 agrees at 14 bases. This CDR3 is built from 16 residues. Trimming at V came to 6 bases and at J to 9 bases, leaving 10 bases not matched to a gene.

This clonotype was seen a few times. V is TRBV5-1 and J is TRBJ2-1, with D hard to call. Germline V CDR1 and CDR2: SGHRS, YFSETQ. V lost 0 bases and J lost 8, with 9 bases in between. The CDR3 is made up of 13 amino acids. The CDR3 loop is CASSLEYPDEQFF. CDR3 in DNA: TGCGCCAGCAGCTTGGAGTATCCAGATGAGCAGTTCTTC.

This clonotype was counted a few times. The chain is built from TRBV6-2 or TRBV6-3 and TRBJ2-7; weak D call: TRBD2 (6 bases). Trimming cost V 5 bases and J 1 base, with 9 bases left between them. This CDR3 is built from 13 residues. Germline CDR1 is MNHEY and CDR2 is SVGEGT. This chain's CDR3 is CASSATRSYEQYF. The CDR3 DNA is TGTGCCAGCAGTGCGACTAGGTCCTACGAGCAGTACTTC.

This sequence joins TRBV11-3 and TRBJ2-7; D not resolved. The germline V gene has CDR1 SGHNT and CDR2 YENEEA. The CDR3 is 14 residues long. Trimming took 1 base from V and 7 from J, leaving 14 bases between them. The CDR3: CASSLGLTLREQYF. CDR3 nucleotide sequence: TGTGCCAGCAGCTTAGGCCTCACCCTTCGGGAGCAGTACTTC.

This clonotype occurred many times. The genes are TRBV7-2 and TRBJ2-5; maybe TRBD1 (6 bases). The germline V and J ends were trimmed by 5 bases and 1 base, with 8 bases remaining between them. Germline lookup yields CDR1 SGHTA and CDR2 FQGNSA. The CDR3 loop spans 13 amino acids. CDR3 in amino acids: CASSRQVQETQYF. The CDR3 region has the DNA TGTGCCAGCAGCCGACAGGTCCAAGAGACCCAGTACTTC.